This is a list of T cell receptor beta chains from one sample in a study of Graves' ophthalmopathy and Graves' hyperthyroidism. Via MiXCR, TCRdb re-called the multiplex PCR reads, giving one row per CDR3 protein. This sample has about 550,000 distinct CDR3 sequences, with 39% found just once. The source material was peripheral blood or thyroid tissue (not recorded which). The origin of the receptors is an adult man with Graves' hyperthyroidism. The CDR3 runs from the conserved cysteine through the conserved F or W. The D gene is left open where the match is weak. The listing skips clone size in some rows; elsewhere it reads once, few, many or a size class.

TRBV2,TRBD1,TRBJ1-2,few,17,TGTGCCAGCAGTGAAGCGTACCGGGACAGGGGTGTCGTCGGCTACACCTTC,CASSEAYRDRGVVGYTF
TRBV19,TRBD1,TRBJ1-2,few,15,TGTGCCAGTAGTACCCCAATGACAGGGACCTATGGCTACACCTTC,CASSTPMTGTYGYTF
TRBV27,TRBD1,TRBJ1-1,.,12,TGTGCCAGCTCCTCCGGAGGGGGCCAAGCTTTCTTT,CASSSGGGQAFF
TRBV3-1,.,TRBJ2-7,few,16,TGTGCCAGCAGCCAAGATACAGGACAGTTCACGGGGGAGCAGTACTTC,CASSQDTGQFTGEQYF
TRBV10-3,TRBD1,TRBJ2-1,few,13,TGTGCCATCATGACAGGGAAGTTGGATGAGCAGTTCTTC,CAIMTGKLDEQFF
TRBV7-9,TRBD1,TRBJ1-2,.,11,TGTGCCATTCAGGACAGGGACGGCTACACCTTC,CAIQDRDGYTF
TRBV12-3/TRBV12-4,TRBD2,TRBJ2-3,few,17,TGTGCCAGCAGTTTAGCGTTAGCGGGGGGGGGCACAGATACGCAGTATTTT,CASSLALAGGGTDTQYF
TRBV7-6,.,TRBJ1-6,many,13,TGTGCCAGCAGCTTACAGGAGAATTCACCCCTCCACTTT,CASSLQENSPLHF
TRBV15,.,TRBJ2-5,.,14,TGTGCCACCAGCAGTTTACAGGGGGGGGAGACCCAGTACTTC,CATSSLQGGETQYF
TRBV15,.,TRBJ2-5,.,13,TGTGCCACCAGCAGTTTTGGGGGAGAGACCCAGTACTTC,CATSSFGGETQYF
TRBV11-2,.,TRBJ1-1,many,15,TGTGCCAGCAGCTTAGGGGTGTTAGGGGTGACTGAAGCTTTCTTT,CASSLGVLGVTEAFF
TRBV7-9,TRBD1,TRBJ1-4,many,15,TGTGCCAGCAGCTTCGCCGGGACAGGGGAAGAAAAACTGTTTTTT,CASSFAGTGEEKLFF
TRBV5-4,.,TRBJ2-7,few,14,TGTGCCAGCAGCCTTACGGGGGCCGGAGACGAGCAGTACTTC,CASSLTGAGDEQYF
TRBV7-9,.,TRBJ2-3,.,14,TGTGCCAGCAGCACCGGGGGCGGCACAGATACGCAGTATTTT,CASSTGGGTDTQYF
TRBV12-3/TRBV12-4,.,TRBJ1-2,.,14,TGTGCCAGCAGTTTAGCGGGTCGGACTGCAGGCTACACCTTC,CASSLAGRTAGYTF
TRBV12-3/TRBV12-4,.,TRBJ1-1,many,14,TGTGCCAGCAGTTTATTGGGTATGGACACTGAAGCTTTCTTT,CASSLLGMDTEAFF
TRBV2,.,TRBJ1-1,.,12,TGTGCCAGCACCCTCCCGGGACCTGGGGCTTTCTTT,CASTLPGPGAFF
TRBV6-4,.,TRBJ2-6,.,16,TGTGCCAGCAGAGACCCGTGGGGTACTGGGGCCAACGTCCTGACTTTC,CASRDPWGTGANVLTF